This is a list of T cell receptor beta chains from one sample in a study of blood T cell repertoires in COVID-19. Profiling relied on immunoSEQ multiplex PCR, and the TCRdb table lists in-frame clones only, not all of them. The sample consists of tens of thousands of clones, around 93% of them appearing once. The sequenced sample consisted of peripheral blood. The origin of the receptors is a man in his fifties or sixties with acute or convalescent COVID-19. Both conserved end residues are part of each CDR3. Fields, in order: D gene, J gene, clone size, V gene, CDR3 DNA, CDR3 protein. D genes are given only for firm matches. The size field is filled for only some rows; it gives once, few, many or a size class.

d_gene: NA; j_gene: TRBJ2-3; abundance: NA; v_gene: TRBV10-3; CDR3nt: TGTGCCATCAGTGAGCGACAGCGAGCTAGCACAGATACGCAGTATTTT; CDR3aa: CAISERQRASTDTQYF
d_gene: NA; j_gene: TRBJ1-4; abundance: few; v_gene: TRBV24-1; CDR3nt: TGTGCCACCAGTGATCGGAGGGAAGGGAATGAAAAACTGTTTTTT; CDR3aa: CATSDRREGNEKLFF
d_gene: TRBD2; j_gene: TRBJ2-3; abundance: NA; v_gene: TRBV3-1/TRBV3-2; CDR3nt: TGTGCCAGCAGCCGGGTGGGACTAGCGGGGACCTCGCATACGCAGTATTTT; CDR3aa: CASSRVGLAGTSHTQYF
d_gene: NA; j_gene: TRBJ2-1; abundance: NA; v_gene: TRBV29-1; CDR3nt: TGCAGCGTTGGAACAGCGGTTAACTCCTACAATGAGCAGTTCTTC; CDR3aa: CSVGTAVNSYNEQFF
d_gene: TRBD1; j_gene: TRBJ2-7; abundance: NA; v_gene: TRBV15; CDR3nt: TGTGCCACCAGCAGGGACAGGGGCTCCTACGAGCAGTACTTC; CDR3aa: CATSRDRGSYEQYF
d_gene: TRBD2; j_gene: TRBJ2-3; abundance: NA; v_gene: TRBV10-3; CDR3nt: TGTGCCATCAGTTCTAGCGGGGGGAGCACAGATACGCAGTATTTT; CDR3aa: CAISSSGGSTDTQYF
d_gene: NA; j_gene: TRBJ2-3; abundance: NA; v_gene: TRBV11-2; CDR3nt: TGTGCCAGCAGCTTATCACAAGATACGCAGTATTTT; CDR3aa: CASSLSQDTQYF
d_gene: NA; j_gene: TRBJ1-5; abundance: once; v_gene: TRBV4-2; CDR3nt: TGTGCCAGCAGCCAGGACGGGGGGCCAGAACAGCCCCAGCATTTT; CDR3aa: CASSQDGGPEQPQHF
d_gene: NA; j_gene: TRBJ2-1; abundance: NA; v_gene: TRBV18; CDR3nt: TGTGCCAGCTCACTCAACGGTGGGGGGTACAATGAGCAGTTCTTC; CDR3aa: CASSLNGGGYNEQFF
d_gene: TRBD1; j_gene: TRBJ1-1; abundance: NA; v_gene: TRBV5-1; CDR3nt: TGCGCCAGCAGCTCTTTCGACAGGGGGGTAGGGACTGAAGCTTTCTTT; CDR3aa: CASSSFDRGVGTEAFF
d_gene: TRBD1; j_gene: TRBJ1-5; abundance: NA; v_gene: TRBV15; CDR3nt: TGTGCCACCAGCAGGGACAGGGGTGGTCAGCCCCAGCATTTT; CDR3aa: CATSRDRGGQPQHF
d_gene: TRBD1; j_gene: TRBJ2-5; abundance: NA; v_gene: TRBV5-1; CDR3nt: TGCGCCAGCAGCTTGCTCGGGACAGGGGTCCGCGAGACCCAGTACTTC; CDR3aa: CASSLLGTGVRETQYF
d_gene: NA; j_gene: TRBJ2-5; abundance: few; v_gene: TRBV7-8; CDR3nt: TGTGCCAGCAGCTCGGGGGTACGGGAGACCCAGTACTTC; CDR3aa: CASSSGVRETQYF
d_gene: TRBD1; j_gene: TRBJ2-2; abundance: NA; v_gene: TRBV5-1; CDR3nt: TGCGCCAGCAGCTCAAGACAGGGGGCTTCGGCCGGGGAGCTGTTTTTT; CDR3aa: CASSSRQGASAGELFF
d_gene: NA; j_gene: TRBJ1-1; abundance: NA; v_gene: TRBV28; CDR3nt: TGTGCCAGCAGTTATACAGCTATAATGAACACTGAAGCTTTCTTT; CDR3aa: CASSYTAIMNTEAFF
d_gene: NA; j_gene: TRBJ2-2; abundance: NA; v_gene: TRBV6-1; CDR3nt: TGTGCCAGCAGTGAAGGCTTATTCAGGGGTACCGGGGAGCTGTTTTTT; CDR3aa: CASSEGLFRGTGELFF
d_gene: TRBD1; j_gene: TRBJ2-1; abundance: NA; v_gene: TRBV7-8; CDR3nt: TGTGCCAGCAGCTTGACAGGGCACAATGAGCAGTTCTTC; CDR3aa: CASSLTGHNEQFF
d_gene: TRBD1; j_gene: TRBJ1-5; abundance: once; v_gene: TRBV19; CDR3nt: TGTGCCAGCCAAACCGACAGGGTTTCGTCGCAGCCCCAGCATTTT; CDR3aa: CASQTDRVSSQPQHF
d_gene: NA; j_gene: TRBJ1-3; abundance: few; v_gene: TRBV6-5; CDR3nt: TGTGCCAGCAGGGGCGACAGGAGCTCTGGAAACACCATATATTTT; CDR3aa: CASRGDRSSGNTIYF
d_gene: TRBD1; j_gene: TRBJ1-1; abundance: NA; v_gene: TRBV18; CDR3nt: TGTGCCAGCGAATCCGGGACAGGGGTCACTGAAGCTTTCTTT; CDR3aa: CASESGTGVTEAFF
d_gene: TRBD1; j_gene: TRBJ1-6; abundance: once; v_gene: TRBV7-2; CDR3nt: TGTGCCAGCAGCCAGGGACAGGCTGGAGGTTCACCCCTCCACTTT; CDR3aa: CASSQGQAGGSPLHF
d_gene: NA; j_gene: TRBJ2-3; abundance: NA; v_gene: TRBV4-1; CDR3nt: TGCGCCAGCGGCTGGACAGATGGGGATACGCAGTATTTT; CDR3aa: CASGWTDGDTQYF
d_gene: NA; j_gene: TRBJ1-6; abundance: NA; v_gene: TRBV6-5; CDR3nt: TGTGCCAGCAGCGGGGTGGGCATTTCACCCCTCCACTTT; CDR3aa: CASSGVGISPLHF
d_gene: TRBD1; j_gene: TRBJ1-1; abundance: NA; v_gene: TRBV6-5; CDR3nt: TGTGCCAGCAGTTTTTCAGGGGGCGTCACTGAAGCTTTCTTT; CDR3aa: CASSFSGGVTEAFF
d_gene: NA; j_gene: TRBJ1-5; abundance: once; v_gene: TRBV3-1/TRBV3-2; CDR3nt: TGTGCCAGCAGCCCCGTAGGCAATCAGCCCCAGCATTTT; CDR3aa: CASSPVGNQPQHF
d_gene: NA; j_gene: TRBJ2-2; abundance: NA; v_gene: TRBV5-8; CDR3nt: TGTGCCAGCAGCACAGGATTTTACGCGTCCACCGGGGAGCTGTTTTTT; CDR3aa: CASSTGFYASTGELFF
d_gene: NA; j_gene: TRBJ1-2; abundance: NA; v_gene: TRBV7-3; CDR3nt: TGTGCCAGCAGCTTAGGGGGGGATAACTATGGCTACACCTTC; CDR3aa: CASSLGGDNYGYTF
d_gene: NA; j_gene: TRBJ1-4; abundance: NA; v_gene: TRBV27; CDR3nt: TGTGCCAGCAGAGAACAGGGAACTAATGAAAAACTGTTTTTT; CDR3aa: CASREQGTNEKLFF
d_gene: TRBD2; j_gene: TRBJ2-1; abundance: once; v_gene: TRBV7-3; CDR3nt: TGTGCCAGCAGCTCCCCCGGGACTAGCGGGGGGGGGAACTACAATGAGCAGTTCTTC; CDR3aa: CASSSPGTSGGGNYNEQFF